One and the same sample provided the 13 T cell receptor beta chains below, sequenced in a study of T cell responses to AZD1222 COVID-19 vaccine. TCRdb's table, derived via immunoSEQ multiplex PCR, lists solely in-frame clones and lacks some. The table lists 90,000 to 130,000 clones, about 90% of them singletons. Sequenced material: peripheral blood, taken 28 days after the second AZD1222 dose. Every receptor here comes from an adult who received the AZD1222 COVID-19 vaccine.

This clone was observed once. CDR3 sequence reads: CASSLARDAPQHF. For the CDR3, the DNA is TGTGCCAGCAGCTTGGCGCGGGACGCGCCCCAGCATTTT. The gene calls are TRBV5-4 and TRBJ1-5; tentatively, D is TRBD1 (5 bases). CDR3 length: 13 residues. V was cut by 0 bases and J by 9 bases, with 10 bases left in between. The V gene's germline CDR1 is SGHNT and CDR2 YYREEE (reference sequence).

This clone has just one count. This chain links TRBV5-1 with TRBJ2-2; D possibly corresponds to TRBD1 (6 bases). In germline, CDR1 is SGHRS, CDR2 YFSETQ. Trimming removed 7 bases at V and 2 bases at J, with 15 bases between. This CDR3 contains 15 residues. CDR3 in amino acids: CASAPTGGNTGELFF. The CDR3 DNA follows: TGCGCCAGCGCCCCGACAGGCGGTAACACCGGGGAGCTGTTTTTT.

The chain combines TRBV6-4 with TRBJ2-2; TRBD1 or TRBD2 may be the D gene (5 bases each). The germline V and J ends were trimmed by 3 bases and 7 bases, with 15 bases remaining between them. This CDR3 is built from 15 residues. From germline, CDR1 is MRHNA and CDR2 SNTAGT. The CDR3 here is CASSEGPSTGGELFF. The DNA of the CDR3 is TGTGCCAGCAGTGAGGGACCGTCGACGGGCGGGGAGCTGTTTTTT.

CDR3 sequence: CASSLYRGGSTNEKLFF. As DNA, the CDR3 is TGTGCCAGCAGCCTGTACAGGGGGGGTTCGACTAATGAAAAACTGTTTTTT. J is TRBJ1-4 and V is TRBV7-9; 8 bases line up with TRBD1. The CDR3 spans 17 residues. V dropped 5 bases and J dropped 2; count of bases not matched to a gene: 10. Germline V CDR1 and CDR2: SEHNR, FQNEAQ (reference sequence).

The chain has TRBV6-2 or TRBV6-3 and TRBJ2-1, with a tentative D call TRBD2 (6 bases). The V gene lost 2 bases and the J gene lost 0 bases, with 11 bases spanning the gap. The germline V gene has CDR1 MNHEY and CDR2 SVGEGT. CDR3 length: 16 residues. Here the CDR3 DNA reads TGTGCCAGCAGTTACGGCGGGGAGAGCTCCTACAATGAGCAGTTCTTC. It codes for CASSYGGESSYNEQFF.

J is TRBJ2-1 and V is TRBV14, with 10 bases lining up with TRBD2. This CDR3 region has 17 residues. Germline values: CDR1 SGHDN, CDR2 FVKESK. The ends lost 1 base at V and 0 bases at J; junction bases unmatched: 3. CDR3 nucleotides: TGTGCCAGCAGCCAAGGTCCTAGCGGGAGCTCCTACAATGAGCAGTTCTTC. It encodes CASSQGPSGSSYNEQFF.

The CDR3 here is CASSLGRQGGTDTQYF. Here the CDR3 DNA reads TGTGCCAGCAGCTTGGGGAGGCAGGGCGGCACAGATACGCAGTATTTT. The V gene is TRBV5-6, the J gene TRBJ2-3; D may match TRBD1 or TRBD2 (5 bases each). Trimming stripped 0 bases from V and 1 base from J, with 12 bases between. Germline V gives CDR1 SGHDT, CDR2 YYEEEE. The CDR3 extends over 16 amino acids.

The CDR3 coding sequence is TGCAGTGCTAATTCCGCCAGAGGCTACACCTTC. It is translated as CSANSARGYTF. The chain recombines TRBV20-1 with TRBJ1-2, with D uncertain. From germline, CDR1 is DFQATT and CDR2 SNEGSKA (reference sequence). The V end lost 4 bases, the J end lost 8 bases, and 11 bases lay between the germline ends. The CDR3 length is 11 residues.

The chain recombines TRBV19 with TRBJ2-5; D may be TRBD1 or TRBD2 (5 bases each). The CDR3 is 15 residues long. Germline assignment: CDR1 LNHDA and CDR2 SQIVND (reference sequence). V gave up 2 bases and J gave up 1 base, with 11 bases separating them. CDR3 DNA sequence: TGTGCCAGTAGTATAACGGGGCACACCCAAGAGACCCAGTACTTC. This codes for CASSITGHTQETQYF.

The V gene is TRBV7-9, the J gene TRBJ1-1; D gene ambiguous. The germline gives CDR1 SEHNR, CDR2 FQNEAQ (reference sequence). Trimming took off 6 bases at V and 1 base at J, with 9 bases between the two ends. This CDR3 contains 13 residues. As DNA, the CDR3 is TGTGCCAGCAGATCCCCTGGGAACACTGAAGCTTTCTTT. Amino acid sequence: CASRSPGNTEAFF.

V is TRBV4-1 and J is TRBJ2-1; D uncertain. Trimming removed 4 bases at V and 3 bases at J, with 4 bases between. CDR1 and CDR2 from the germline V gene are MGHRA and YSYEKL. This CDR3 has 12 residues. The CDR3 nucleotides are TGCGCCAGCAGCCGTGACTACAATGAGCAGTTCTTC. It is translated as CASSRDYNEQFF.

This chain joins TRBV28 and TRBJ2-4, with D unclear. The V end lost 5 bases, the J end lost 2 bases, and 16 bases lay between the germline ends. Germline CDR1 and CDR2: MDHEN and SYDVKM. The CDR3 extends over 16 amino acids. The CDR3 DNA reads as TGTGCCAGCAGTCAAGCGAGCGCCAGAACCAAAAACATTCAGTACTTC. It yields the protein CASSQASARTKNIQYF.

This chain links TRBV12-5 with TRBJ1-2, with a tentative D call TRBD1 (6 bases). The CDR3 loop spans 12 amino acids. Trimming took 5 bases from V and 4 from J, leaving 8 bases between them. Looked up from germline, CDR1 is LGHNT and CDR2 is FRNRAP. CDR3 sequence reads: CASGGGLYGYTF. The CDR3 DNA reads as TGTGCTAGTGGTGGGGGCCTCTATGGCTACACCTTC.